The source of this TCR beta chain is a study of cytomegalovirus exposure and HLA in healthy donors. Whole-study results and caveats: In a later analysis, V- and J-gene trimming of beta chains associated with a DCLRE1C missense variant, replicated independently.

Note on this clone: Its antigen is as yet unknown.

This CDR3 has 12 amino acids. Trimming left V 0 bases short and J 6 bases short, with 6 bases between. CDR1 and CDR2 (germline): LGHNA, YSLEER. PCR used 60 Vbeta primers and 13 Jbeta primers. Repertoires were generated with immunoSEQ multiplex PCR, while TCRdb's copy carries only in-frame clones and drops some. Here the sample table reports about 140,000 clones. Sample: PBMCs. This TCR was recovered from a male donor in good health and CMV-seronegative. The V and J genes are TRBV4-3 and TRBJ2-7; D not certain. In DNA form, the CDR3 reads TGCGCCAGCAGCCAAGACGTCGGCGAGCAGTACTTC. Translated: CASSQDVGEQYF.